This paragraph covers one T cell receptor (beta chain) sequence. Its antigen is currently unknown. These data originate in a study of T cell responses to AZD1222 COVID-19 vaccine. Whole-study findings and limits: Only six or seven AZD1222 recipients tested seropositive at baseline.

Unmatched junction bases numbered 13, after V lost 3 bases and J lost 6 bases. CDR1 and CDR2 from the germline V gene are KGHSH and LQKENI. This CDR3 has 17 residues. This table comes from immunoSEQ multiplex PCR, and its TCRdb copy is limited to in-frame clones, with some not included. In the table there are fewer than 150,000 clones, about nine tenths of which are singletons. The sequenced sample was peripheral blood, obtained on day 0 of AZD1222 vaccination. This TCR was sampled from an adult in good health. The V gene is TRBV18, the J gene TRBJ2-1, with 8 bases matching TRBD2. CDR3 region: CASSPPGLARDGNEQFF. CDR3 in DNA: TGTGCCAGCTCACCCCCAGGACTAGCTCGGGACGGCAATGAGCAGTTCTTC.